This T cell receptor (beta chain) was sequenced for a study of shared clonotypes between healthy human individuals. Study details: Every donor yielded three CD4 naive, three CD4 memory, two CD8 naive and one CD8 memory plate.

Study-wide results and caveats: The sole specimen, blood, was sampled, and tissue repertoires likely differ. Generation of non-shared clonotypes was less probable than generation of clonotypes shared by all four donors.

Each subset's genomic DNA was split evenly across several immunoSEQ plates. This table comes from immunoSEQ multiplex PCR, and its TCRdb copy is limited to in-frame clones, with some not included. The sample consists of roughly 1,100,000 clones, about 77% of them appearing once. Concerning this clone itself: The antigen remains undetermined. The junction shows a germline mismatch at one end, possibly a read error.

Sequenced input: memory CD4+ T cells sorted from blood. Specified subset: CD45RA-negative fraction. This clonotype originated in a man aged 18 to 30 in good health.

CDR3 in amino acids: CASSLVQGKQPQHF. CDR3 nucleotides: TGTGCCAGCAGCTTAGTACAGGGCAAGCAGCCCCAGCATTTT. V is TRBV7-2 and J is TRBJ1-5; D may be TRBD1 (6 bases). The CDR3 is 14 residues long. Germline-derived CDR1 and CDR2 are SGHTA and FQGNSA.